One T cell receptor beta chain is described in this entry. The data are from a study of T cell changes during pregnancy in multiple sclerosis. From germline, CDR1 is MNHEY and CDR2 SMNVEV (reference sequence). The V segment lost 6 bases and the J segment 2 bases; nucleotides outside the gene matches: 3. This CDR3 is 14 amino acids long. Sequenced by immunoSEQ multiplex PCR; TCRdb stores in-frame clones only, minus some. The repertoire consists of tens of thousands of clones, with roughly nine tenths occurring once and the leading ten covering more than 1.4%. The rearrangement uses TRBV27 and TRBJ2-1; 8 nucleotides agree with TRBD2. Material: peripheral blood, obtained in the third trimester of pregnancy. The sequence was collected from a female donor with multiple sclerosis, enrolled in a pregnancy study. CDR3 in amino acids: CASSREGTYNEQFF. The CDR3 DNA sequence: TGTGCCAGCAGCCGGGAGGGTACCTACAATGAGCAGTTCTTC.